What follows are 28 T cell receptor beta chains derived from one specimen sequenced in a study of CXCR3-negative and CXCR3-positive naive CD8 T cells. The antigens for these receptors are not known. 5' RACE with UMI labels generated the TRB cDNA libraries. TCRdb re-called the 5' RACE reads and gives one entry per CDR3 protein, without DNA. In total, the table holds more than 80,000 distinct CDR3 sequences. Notes on the study in general: When CXCR3-positive naive cells were set against CXCR3-negative naive cells, the former had more hydrophobic TRB CDR3s.

The sequenced material came from naive CXCR3+ CD8+ T cells from blood. As to subset: CD45RO-CCR7+CD27+CD95- naive CD8+ T cells expressing CXCR3 (TNR3+). The receptor source for this set is a human donor in good health. Some clones in this sample may be carry-over from other donors' samples.

This sequence joins TRBV29-1 and TRBJ2-1; the TCRdb D gene call, TRBD2, has no DNA to confirm it. CDR3 length: 13 amino acids. CDR1 is SQVTM and CDR2 is ANQGSEA in the germline V gene. The CDR3: CSALAPSYNEQFF.

The chain joins TRBV12-3 or TRBV12-4 to TRBJ2-7; TCRdb reports TRBD2, a call that lacks DNA to check it against. The CDR3 is 13 residues long. The CDR3 is CASSFGEVTEQYF.

The rearrangement uses TRBV27 and TRBJ2-1; the TRBD2 assignment by TCRdb is unverifiable without DNA. Per germline, CDR1 MNHEY and CDR2 SMNVEV (reference sequence). The CDR3 totals 17 residues. The CDR3 reads CASSEDPGLSSYNEQFF.

The genes are TRBV15 and TRBJ2-2; absent DNA, TCRdb's TRBD1 call cannot be checked. The germline gives CDR1 LNHNV, CDR2 YYDKDF (reference sequence). The CDR3 spans 15 residues. CDR3 residues: CATSSDREPTGELFF.

J is TRBJ2-7 and V is TRBV6-5. Germline loops: CDR1 MNHEY, CDR2 SVGAGI. CDR3 length: 14 amino acids. This CDR3 is CASSYTPRSYEQYF.

The chain recombines TRBV5-1 with TRBJ2-7; the D call of TRBD1 rests on TCRdb alone, since no DNA is present to check it. The CDR3 extends over 15 amino acids. Per germline, CDR1 SGHRS and CDR2 YFSETQ. This CDR3 is CASSPGRGGFYEQYF.

V gene TRBV7-9 combines with J gene TRBJ2-2; the TRBD1 assignment by TCRdb is unverifiable without DNA. CDR1 is SEHNR and CDR2 is FQNEAQ in the germline V gene (reference sequence). The CDR3 covers 15 residues. This CDR3 is CASTPVRIETGELFF.

The chain is built from TRBV6-5 and TRBJ2-5; there is no DNA to check the TCRdb D call of TRBD1. Per the germline V gene, CDR1 is MNHEY and CDR2 is SVGAGI. The CDR3 spans 13 residues. The CDR3 protein is CASSLGTGGTQYF.

This chain uses TRBV15 with TRBJ2-5; TCRdb's D call of TRBD1 is untestable without DNA. The CDR3 is 16 amino acids. The V gene's germline CDR1 is LNHNV and CDR2 YYDKDF (reference sequence). CDR3 sequence reads: CATSSSHRDRVATQYF.

The chain links TRBV21-1 to TRBJ1-4; TCRdb selects TRBD1, and the lack of DNA leaves this call unchecked. TRBV21-1 is an annotated pseudogene. The length of the CDR3 is 18 residues. This chain's CDR3 is CASSNPGQGNRPNEKLFF.

This chain uses TRBV25-1 with TRBJ1-6. The V gene's germline CDR1 is MGHDK and CDR2 SYGVNS. The CDR3 is 15 residues long. CDR3 protein: CASRTTEVYNSPLHF.

The chain couples TRBV7-9 to TRBJ2-1; lacking DNA, the TRBD2 call made by TCRdb goes unchecked. This CDR3 has 16 residues. Germline V lookup: CDR1 SEHNR, CDR2 FQNEAQ (reference sequence). The CDR3 reads CASSPLAGRSYNEQFF.

This chain connects TRBV4-1 to TRBJ1-6; TCRdb's D call of TRBD1 is untestable without DNA. CDR1 is MGHRA and CDR2 is YSYEKL in the germline V gene. The CDR3 extends over 18 amino acids. The CDR3 loop is CASSQDEQASSYNSPLHF.

This sequence joins TRBV6-5 and TRBJ2-5; the D call of TRBD2 rests on TCRdb alone, since no DNA is present to check it. Germline V CDR1 and CDR2: MNHEY, SVGAGI. The CDR3 has 15 amino acids. CDR3 loop: CASTYLAGGSETQYF.

CDR3: CASSPEGGPYSGANVLTF. The chain is built from TRBV28 and TRBJ2-6; TCRdb's assignment of TRBD1 cannot be checked, as there is no DNA. CDR3 length equals 18 residues. Per the germline V gene, CDR1 is MDHEN and CDR2 is SYDVKM.

The gene calls are TRBV29-1 and TRBJ2-2; TCRdb calls TRBD2, which cannot be checked without DNA. Germline V gene data show CDR1 as SQVTM and CDR2 as ANQGSEA. The length of the CDR3 is 15 residues. CDR3 amino acids: CSVETGGRLAGELFF.

The chain recombines TRBV5-4 with TRBJ2-7; TCRdb indicates TRBD2, and absent DNA this call remains unverified. The CDR3 runs to 15 residues. CDR1 is SGHNT and CDR2 is YYREEE in the germline V gene (reference sequence). The CDR3 protein is CASSLAASGSHEQYF.

V is TRBV29-1 and J is TRBJ2-7; TCRdb's assignment of TRBD2 cannot be checked, as there is no DNA. This CDR3 has 14 residues. In germline, CDR1 is SQVTM, CDR2 ANQGSEA. CDR3 loop: CSAGTSGSSYEQYF.

V is TRBV5-1 and J is TRBJ2-2; TCRdb outputs TRBD2, but without DNA this stays unchecked. The CDR3 loop spans 18 amino acids. Germline V lookup: CDR1 SGHRS, CDR2 YFSETQ. The CDR3 loop is CASSLAVGLAVNTGELFF.

V and J are TRBV13 and TRBJ2-1; no DNA is available, so the TRBD2 call from TCRdb remains unchecked. Germline V CDR1 and CDR2: PRHDT, FYEKMQ (reference sequence). The CDR3 is 16 residues long. CDR3 loop: CASSSPPTASYNEQFF.

The rearrangement joins TRBV10-3 to TRBJ2-7; TCRdb reports TRBD1, a call that lacks DNA to check it against. CDR1 ENHRY and CDR2 SYGVKD come from the germline V gene. The CDR3 has 13 amino acids. CDR3: CAIGTVGSYEQYF.

CDR3 loop: CASSQDPAGSQPQHF. The J gene is TRBJ1-5, the V gene TRBV4-1. Germline V gives CDR1 MGHRA, CDR2 YSYEKL. The CDR3 runs 15 residues.

The rearrangement uses TRBV18 and TRBJ2-7. Per germline, CDR1 KGHSH and CDR2 LQKENI. There are 15 residues in the CDR3. CDR3 region: CASSPKDRQSYEQYF.

The rearrangement uses TRBV4-2 and TRBJ2-7; checking the TCRdb D call of TRBD2 is not possible without DNA. The CDR3 totals 17 residues. CDR1 LGHNA and CDR2 YNFKEQ come from the germline V gene. CDR3 loop: CASSQARLAGLSYEQYF.

This sequence joins TRBV19 and TRBJ1-4; the TCRdb D gene call, TRBD1, has no DNA to confirm it. The germline V gene has CDR1 LNHDA and CDR2 SQIVND (reference sequence). This CDR3 is 15 amino acids long. This CDR3 reads CASSGNGGGEEKLFF.

This chain joins TRBV20-1 and TRBJ2-1. Germline loops: CDR1 DFQATT, CDR2 SNEGSKA (reference sequence). The CDR3 totals 16 residues. The CDR3 sequence: CSARDLDGSSYNEQFF.

The chain joins TRBV29-1 to TRBJ2-7. CDR3 length: 12 residues. CDR1 is SQVTM and CDR2 is ANQGSEA in the germline V gene. CDR3 region: CSARRGTYEQYF.

CDR3 residues: CASSSIGTGEPAYF. The genes are TRBV5-1 and TRBJ2-7; the D call from TCRdb, TRBD1, cannot be confirmed without DNA. The germline V gene encodes CDR1 SGHRS and CDR2 YFSETQ. The CDR3 is made up of 14 amino acids.